Described below is a single T cell receptor beta chain sequence and its context. The sample holds one count of this clone. No cognate antigen has been identified for it. Base quality data are lacking; no much larger clone is found one base away. Its CDR3 holds 13 amino acids, cysteine through phenylalanine. CDR3 DNA is the only sequence kept; it has 39 bases, read in frame from the first base. The junction shows trimming of 7 bases on V and 0 bases on J, plus 8 bases between the germline ends. CDR1 and CDR2 (KGHDR, SFDVKD) derive from the germline V gene. Participants in the prospective study were enrolled through a virtual design, were aged 18 to 89 years, and lived in roughly 26 United States geographic areas. To assign participants to cohorts, the prospective study relied on clinical history that participants themselves reported in a screening survey and a study questionnaire. Mobile phlebotomists in the prospective study collected whole blood, serum and a nasopharyngeal or oropharyngeal swab from every participant. Prospective study participants could optionally give additional blood draws and questionnaires over an approximately 2-month period. Before DNA extraction, prospective study blood samples were shipped either frozen or at room temperature.

This entry belongs to a study of blood T cell repertoires in COVID-19 (TCRdb year 2020). In terms of the full investigation: Collaborator samples came from the United States, Italy and Spain and covered acute and convalescent phases of COVID-19. Where available, HLA class I and class II types were taken from metadata supplied by the sample provider and were not determined by assay-based typing. Deeply sampled blood TCRbeta repertoires from subjects exposed to, actively infected with, or recovered from COVID-19 were included in the dataset. The samples were drawn from two sources: the first 160 participants of the ongoing ImmuneRACE study, and approximately 1,300 subjects contributed by 6 global collaborators. The repertoires were released in a freely available public database intended as a resource for research on the immune response to SARS-CoV-2. The prospective study material was composed of cDNA or gDNA derived from T cells, B-cell-depleted T cells, or PBMCs. The sample metadata nearly always contained a de-identified subject ID, COVID-19 status, age in years and sex. The full study reports these points: The amount of clinical and demographic metadata varied by source and participant and was provided uncurated.

TCRbeta CDR3 regions were amplified from genomic DNA by means of the immunoSEQ Assay, a bias-controlled multiplex PCR. The study's processing was this. The number of nucleated cells in each sample was estimated by amplification of reference gene primers within the assay. To quantify the absolute abundance of each unique TCRbeta CDR3 rearrangement, sequence reads were collapsed and filtered. Productive Simpson clonality was computed per sample as the square root of Simpson's diversity index over productive rearrangements. The table comes from immuneACCESS by way of TCRdb, which keeps in-frame sequences with V and J called. Part of the clones is missing from these tables; in studies checked, under half for an unresolved V gene and the rest for unknown reasons. D and trimming come from the DNA, and the V and J calls and clone size come from that table. The sample contains 250,000 to 300,000 clones, about nine tenths of them found a single time. Of the sample, roughly 2.1% is held by the ten largest clones.

This receptor was identified in a woman aged 40 to 49 with acute COVID-19. This chain is built from TRBV24-1 and TRBJ1-1, with the D gene too uncertain to name. The sample consisted of PBMCs or T cells enriched from blood (not recorded which). The CDR3 protein sequence reads: CATRDTVNTEAFF. In nucleotide form, the sequence is TGTGCCACCAGGGATACAGTGAACACTGAAGCTTTCTTT.